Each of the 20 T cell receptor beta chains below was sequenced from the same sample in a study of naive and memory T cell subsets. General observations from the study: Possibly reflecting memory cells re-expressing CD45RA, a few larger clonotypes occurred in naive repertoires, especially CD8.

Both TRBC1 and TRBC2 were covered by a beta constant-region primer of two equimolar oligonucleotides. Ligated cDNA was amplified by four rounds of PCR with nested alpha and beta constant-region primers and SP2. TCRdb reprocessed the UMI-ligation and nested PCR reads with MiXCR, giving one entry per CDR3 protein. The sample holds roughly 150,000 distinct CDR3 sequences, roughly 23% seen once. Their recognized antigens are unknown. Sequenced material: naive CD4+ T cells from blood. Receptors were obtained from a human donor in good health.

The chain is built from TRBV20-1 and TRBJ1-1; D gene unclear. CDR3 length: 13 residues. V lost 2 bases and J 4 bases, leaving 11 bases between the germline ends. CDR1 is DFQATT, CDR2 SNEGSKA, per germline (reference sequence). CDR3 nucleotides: TGCAGTGCTAGAAACCCATGGGGCACTGAAGCTTTCTTT. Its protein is CSARNPWGTEAFF.

The CDR3 reads CASSSKGQGGLQFF. CDR3 DNA sequence: TGTGCCAGCAGCTCCAAAGGGCAGGGTGGCTTGCAGTTCTTC. The chain has TRBV7-9 and TRBJ2-1; D may be TRBD1 (5 bases). From germline, CDR1 is SEHNR and CDR2 FQNEAQ (reference sequence). The CDR3 covers 14 residues. The ends were cut back, 4 bases at V and 12 bases at J, with 19 bases in the middle.

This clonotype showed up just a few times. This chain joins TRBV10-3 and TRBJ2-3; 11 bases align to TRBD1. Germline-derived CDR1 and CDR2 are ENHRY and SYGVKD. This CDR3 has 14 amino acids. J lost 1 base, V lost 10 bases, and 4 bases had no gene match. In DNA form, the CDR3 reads TGTGCCACCTCGGGACAGGGGGGCACAGATACGCAGTATTTT. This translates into CATSGQGGTDTQYF.

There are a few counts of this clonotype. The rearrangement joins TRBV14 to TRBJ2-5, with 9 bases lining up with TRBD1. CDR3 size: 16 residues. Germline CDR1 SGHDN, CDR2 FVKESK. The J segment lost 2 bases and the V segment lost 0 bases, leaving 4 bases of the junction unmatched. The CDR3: CASSQDRGQGQETQYF. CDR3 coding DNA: TGTGCCAGCAGCCAAGATCGAGGACAGGGGCAAGAGACCCAGTACTTC.

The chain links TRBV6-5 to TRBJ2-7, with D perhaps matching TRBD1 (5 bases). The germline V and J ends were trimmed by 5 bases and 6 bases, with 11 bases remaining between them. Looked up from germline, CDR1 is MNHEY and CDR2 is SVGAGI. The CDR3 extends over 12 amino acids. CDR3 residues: CASSPRGAEQYF. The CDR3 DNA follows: TGTGCCAGCAGTCCCCGTGGGGCCGAGCAGTACTTC.

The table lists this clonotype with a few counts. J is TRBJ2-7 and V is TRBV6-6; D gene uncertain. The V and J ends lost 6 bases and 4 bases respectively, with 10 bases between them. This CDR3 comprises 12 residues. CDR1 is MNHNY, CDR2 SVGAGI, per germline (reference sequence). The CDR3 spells CASSQPDYEQYF. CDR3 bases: TGTGCCAGCAGCCAGCCGGATTACGAGCAGTACTTC.

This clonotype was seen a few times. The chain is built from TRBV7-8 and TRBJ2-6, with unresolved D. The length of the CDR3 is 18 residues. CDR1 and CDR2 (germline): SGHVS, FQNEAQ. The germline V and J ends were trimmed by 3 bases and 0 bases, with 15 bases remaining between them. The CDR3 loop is CASSFPRTHISGANVLTF. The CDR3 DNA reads TGTGCCAGCAGCTTTCCAAGGACGCATATCTCTGGGGCCAACGTCCTGACTTTC.

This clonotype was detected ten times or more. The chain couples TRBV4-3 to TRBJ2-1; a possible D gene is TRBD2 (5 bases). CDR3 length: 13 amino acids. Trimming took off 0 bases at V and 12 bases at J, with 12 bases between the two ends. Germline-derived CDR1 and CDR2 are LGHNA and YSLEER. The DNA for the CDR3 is TGCGCCAGCAGCCAAGAGAGGCGGGTCGGGCAGTTCTTC. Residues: CASSQERRVGQFF.

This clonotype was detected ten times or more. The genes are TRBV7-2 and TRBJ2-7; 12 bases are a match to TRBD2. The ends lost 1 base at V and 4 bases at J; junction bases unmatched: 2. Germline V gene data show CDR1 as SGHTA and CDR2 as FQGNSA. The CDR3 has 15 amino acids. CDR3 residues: CASSLDTSGRYEQYF. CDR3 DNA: TGTGCCAGCAGCTTAGACACTAGCGGGAGGTACGAGCAGTACTTC. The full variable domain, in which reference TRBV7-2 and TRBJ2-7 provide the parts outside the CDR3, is GAGVSQSPSNKVTEKGKDVELRCDPISGHTALYWYRQSLGQGLEFLIYFQGNSAPDKSGLPSDRFSAERTGGSVSTLTIQRTQQEDSAVYLCASSLDTSGRYEQYFGPGTRLTVT.

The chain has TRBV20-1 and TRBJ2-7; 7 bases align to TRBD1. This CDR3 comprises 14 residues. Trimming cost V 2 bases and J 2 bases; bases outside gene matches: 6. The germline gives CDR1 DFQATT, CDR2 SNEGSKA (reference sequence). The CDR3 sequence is CSARRDSNTYEQYF. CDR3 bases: TGCAGTGCTAGAAGGGACAGCAACACCTACGAGCAGTACTTC.

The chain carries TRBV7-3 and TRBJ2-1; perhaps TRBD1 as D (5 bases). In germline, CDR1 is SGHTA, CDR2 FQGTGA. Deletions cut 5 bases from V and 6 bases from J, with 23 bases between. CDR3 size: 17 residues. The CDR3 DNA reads TGTGCCAGCAGCGCGCTGACAGCCCTCCTTGGTGGCAATGAGCAGTTCTTC. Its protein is CASSALTALLGGNEQFF.

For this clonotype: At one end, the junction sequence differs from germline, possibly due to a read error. CDR3: CASSDRTSVNTF. Here the CDR3 DNA reads TGTGCCAGCAGCGACCGGACTAGCGTCAATACTTTC. The chain recombines TRBV7-9 with TRBJ2-1; the match to TRBD2 covers 9 bases. Germline CDR1 SEHNR, CDR2 FQNEAQ (reference sequence). The CDR3 covers 12 residues.

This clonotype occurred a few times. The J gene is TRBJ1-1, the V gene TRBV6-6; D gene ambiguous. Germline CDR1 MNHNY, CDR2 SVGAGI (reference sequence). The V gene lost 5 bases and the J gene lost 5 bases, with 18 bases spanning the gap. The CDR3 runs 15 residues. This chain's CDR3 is CASSPPTNLGTEAFF. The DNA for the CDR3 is TGTGCCAGCAGTCCGCCGACAAACTTAGGGACTGAAGCTTTCTTT.

The CDR3 bases are TGTGCCAGCAGCGTAAAGGCACAGGGAAGTAGTGGCTACACCTTC. Protein sequence: CASSVKAQGSSGYTF. V and J are TRBV9 and TRBJ1-2, with D maybe TRBD1 (6 bases). V was shortened by 1 base and J by 7 bases, with 17 bases between the two germline ends. CDR3 length equals 15 residues. From germline, CDR1 is SGDLS and CDR2 YYNGEE.

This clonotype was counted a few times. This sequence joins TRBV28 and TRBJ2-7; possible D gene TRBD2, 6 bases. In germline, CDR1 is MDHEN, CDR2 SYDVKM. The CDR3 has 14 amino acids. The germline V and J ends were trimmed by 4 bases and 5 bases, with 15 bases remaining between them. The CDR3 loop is CASSSTGTLHEQYF. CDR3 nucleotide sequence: TGTGCCAGCAGTTCCACCGGGACTCTCCACGAGCAGTACTTC.

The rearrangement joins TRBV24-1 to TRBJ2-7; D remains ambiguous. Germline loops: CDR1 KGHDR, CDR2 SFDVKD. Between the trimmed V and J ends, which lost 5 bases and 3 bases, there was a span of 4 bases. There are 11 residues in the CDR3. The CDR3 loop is CATSGGYEQYF. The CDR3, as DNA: TGTGCCACCAGTGGTGGCTACGAGCAGTACTTC.

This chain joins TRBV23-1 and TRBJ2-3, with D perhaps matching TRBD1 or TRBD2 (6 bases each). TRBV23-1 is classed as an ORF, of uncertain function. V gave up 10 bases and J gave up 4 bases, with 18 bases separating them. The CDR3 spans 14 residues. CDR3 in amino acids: CATRSEGDPDTQYF. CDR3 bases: TGCGCCACCCGATCGGAGGGGGATCCAGATACGCAGTATTTT.

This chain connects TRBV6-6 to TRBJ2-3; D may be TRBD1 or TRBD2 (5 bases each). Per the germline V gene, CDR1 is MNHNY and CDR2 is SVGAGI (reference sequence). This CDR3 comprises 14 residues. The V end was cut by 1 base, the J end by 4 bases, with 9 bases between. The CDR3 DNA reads TGTGCCAGCAGTTACTTACCGGGGCCAGATACGCAGTATTTT. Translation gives CASSYLPGPDTQYF.

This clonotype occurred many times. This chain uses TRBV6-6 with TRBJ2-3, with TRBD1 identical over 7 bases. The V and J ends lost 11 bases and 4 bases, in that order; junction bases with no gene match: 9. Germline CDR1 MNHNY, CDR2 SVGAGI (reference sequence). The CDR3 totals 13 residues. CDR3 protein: CAGQDSTADTQYF. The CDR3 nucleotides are TGTGCCGGACAGGATTCCACGGCAGATACGCAGTATTTT.

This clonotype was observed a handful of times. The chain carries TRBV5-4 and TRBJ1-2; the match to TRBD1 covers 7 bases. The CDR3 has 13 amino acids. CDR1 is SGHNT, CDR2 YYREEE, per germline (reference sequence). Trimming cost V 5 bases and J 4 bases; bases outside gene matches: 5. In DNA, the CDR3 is TGTGCCAGCAGTTCGGGACAGACCTATGGCTACACCTTC. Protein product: CASSSGQTYGYTF.